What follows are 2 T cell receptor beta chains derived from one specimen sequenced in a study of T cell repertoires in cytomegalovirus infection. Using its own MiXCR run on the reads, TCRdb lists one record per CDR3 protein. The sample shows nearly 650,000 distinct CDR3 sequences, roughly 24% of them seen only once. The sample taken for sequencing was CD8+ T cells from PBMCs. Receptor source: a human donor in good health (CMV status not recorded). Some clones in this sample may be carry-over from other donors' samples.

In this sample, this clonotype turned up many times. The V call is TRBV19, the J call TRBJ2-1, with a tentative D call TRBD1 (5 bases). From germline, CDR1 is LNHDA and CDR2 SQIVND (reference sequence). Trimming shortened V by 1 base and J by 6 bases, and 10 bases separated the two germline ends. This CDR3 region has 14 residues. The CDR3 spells CASSIGTGINEQFF. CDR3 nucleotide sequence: TGTGCCAGTAGTATAGGTACAGGAATCAATGAGCAGTTCTTC.

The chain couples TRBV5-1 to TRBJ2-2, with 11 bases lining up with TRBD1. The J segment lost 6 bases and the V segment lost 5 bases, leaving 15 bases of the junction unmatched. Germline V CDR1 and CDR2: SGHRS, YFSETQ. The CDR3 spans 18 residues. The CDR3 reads CASSFHPPGQGGSGELFF. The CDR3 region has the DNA TGCGCCAGCAGTTTTCACCCCCCGGGACAGGGGGGCTCCGGGGAGCTGTTTTTT.